This T cell receptor beta chain was sequenced for a study of T cell responses to AZD1222 COVID-19 vaccine. As to this clone: The antigen is not known.

Findings of the study overall: CD4 TCRs associated with vaccination spanned spike, dominating at 160-218 and 743-854. Repertoire sampling occurred only after the peak T cell response. Increased Spike-specific TCR breadth and depth were observed after two AZD1222 doses.

Clones were sequenced by immunoSEQ multiplex PCR, and TCRdb holds only the in-frame ones, with some missing. The data hold roughly 100,000 clones, with about 91% observed a single time. Germline-derived CDR1 and CDR2 are GTSNPN and SVGIG (reference sequence). V dropped 1 base and J dropped 5 bases, with 8 bases sitting between them. The CDR3 is 13 amino acids. The receptor's source is an adult who received the AZD1222 COVID-19 vaccine. The chain couples TRBV30 to TRBJ2-2, with D hard to call. The material sequenced was peripheral blood, taken 28 days after the second AZD1222 dose. The CDR3 region has the DNA TGTGCCTGGAGTGAGCAAATTACCGGGGAGCTGTTTTTT. The encoded protein is CAWSEQITGELFF.